Listed here are 26 T cell receptor beta chains from one sample, sequenced in a study of PD-L1 blockade in urothelial cancer. Described time point: pretreatment peripheral blood. The table came from immunoSEQ multiplex PCR; TCRdb's copy has only in-frame clones and leaves some out. The table records about 130,000 clones, around 85% of them present only once. The starting material was PBMCs, obtained around atezolizumab (anti-PD-L1) treatment. These receptor sequences come from a man in his fifties with urothelial cancer.

The gene calls are TRBV5-1 and TRBJ2-7, with TRBD2 matching over 13 bases. Germline CDR1 SGHRS, CDR2 YFSETQ. The CDR3 is made up of 15 amino acids. Trimming cost V 4 bases and J 6 bases; bases outside gene matches: 7. CDR3 DNA: TGCGCCAGCAGCGGGACTAGCGGGAACACCCGCGAGCAGTACTTC. Its translation is CASSGTSGNTREQYF.

The chain uses TRBV7-9 and TRBJ2-3; maybe TRBD2 (6 bases). Germline CDR1 reads SEHNR; CDR2 reads FQNEAQ (reference sequence). This CDR3 spans 16 amino acids. Trimming removed 8 bases at V and 0 bases at J, with 18 bases between. CDR3 region: CASVHSGTTSTDTQYF. The DNA of the CDR3 is TGTGCCAGCGTCCATAGCGGTACTACTAGCACAGATACGCAGTATTTT.

The V and J genes are TRBV6-5 and TRBJ1-2, with D perhaps matching TRBD1 (5 bases). The ends were cut back, 5 bases at V and 8 bases at J, with 9 bases in the middle. Per germline, CDR1 MNHEY and CDR2 SVGAGI. CDR3 length equals 11 residues. The CDR3 coding sequence is TGTGCCAGCAGTCAAGGGGTCGGCTACACCTTC. Its translation: CASSQGVGYTF.

In regard to this clone: This CDR3 is also generated by other DNA sequences in the sample. The rearrangement links TRBV6-1 to TRBJ1-5; D gene unclear. The CDR3 is 15 amino acids. V shed 2 bases and J shed 0 bases, with 8 bases lying between them. Germline assignment: CDR1 MNHNS and CDR2 SASEGT. CDR3 residues: CASSETGYSNQPQHF. The CDR3 nucleotides read TGTGCCAGCAGTGAAACGGGGTATAGCAATCAGCCCCAGCATTTT.

V and J are TRBV18 and TRBJ1-4; 7 nucleotides agree with TRBD1. CDR3 length: 14 residues. Germline values: CDR1 KGHSH, CDR2 LQKENI. With V trimmed by 6 bases and J by 8 bases, 9 bases remained unmatched. CDR3 residues: CASSVRQGREKLFF. The CDR3 DNA sequence: TGTGCCAGCTCCGTACGACAGGGTAGAGAAAAACTGTTTTTT.

V and J are TRBV4-1 and TRBJ2-6, with a tentative D call TRBD1 (5 bases). The CDR3 sequence is 17 residues long. Trimming took off 2 bases at V and 2 bases at J, with 13 bases between the two ends. The germline gives CDR1 MGHRA, CDR2 YSYEKL. The CDR3 loop is CASSQTPGLAGANVLTF. The DNA of the CDR3 is TGCGCCAGCAGCCAAACCCCAGGGTTAGCTGGGGCCAACGTCCTGACTTTC.

The chain employs TRBV7-9 and TRBJ2-1; 10 nucleotides match TRBD2. Germline trimming cut 7 bases from V and 6 bases from J; bases unmatched to any gene: 9. Germline V lookup: CDR1 SEHNR, CDR2 FQNEAQ (reference sequence). The CDR3 is made up of 15 amino acids. In DNA, the CDR3 is TGTGCCAGCACCCGTCGGACTAGCGGAGGCAATGAGCAGTTCTTC. It yields the protein CASTRRTSGGNEQFF. Variable domain in full (rest from reference TRBV7-9 and TRBJ2-1): DTGVSQNPRHKITKRGQNVTFRCDPISEHNRLYWYRQTLGQGPEFLTYFQNEAQLEKSRLLSDRFSAERPKGSFSTLEIQRTEQGDSAMYLCASTRRTSGGNEQFFGPGTRLTVL.

The rearrangement joins TRBV6-6 to TRBJ1-3; maybe TRBD1 (6 bases). Trimming shortened V by 7 bases and J by 0 bases, and 16 bases separated the two germline ends. The length of the CDR3 is 16 residues. Germline CDR1 reads MNHNY; CDR2 reads SVGAGI (reference sequence). This chain's CDR3 is CASTDRRPNSGNTIYF. In DNA form, the CDR3 reads TGTGCCAGCACTGACAGGAGGCCCAACTCTGGAAACACCATATATTTT.

This clone was recorded only once. This sequence joins TRBV19 and TRBJ2-7; 7 nucleotides line up with TRBD2. CDR1 is LNHDA, CDR2 SQIVND, per germline (reference sequence). This CDR3 is built from 14 residues. V trimming: 4 bases; J trimming: 2 bases; junction bases outside the gene matches: 5. The CDR3 region is CASSSGTTTYEQYF. CDR3 coding DNA: TGTGCCAGTAGTAGCGGGACTACCACCTACGAGCAGTACTTC.

CDR3 in amino acids: CASSVGGSTGYNEQFF. CDR3 bases: TGTGCCAGCAGCGTAGGAGGGTCAACTGGGTACAATGAGCAGTTCTTC. V and J are TRBV9 and TRBJ2-1; D is possibly TRBD2 (5 bases). V was clipped by 0 bases and J by 4 bases, with 14 bases between them. The CDR3 is 16 residues long. Germline CDR1 reads SGDLS; CDR2 reads YYNGEE.

The rearrangement joins TRBV11-2 to TRBJ2-5, with 13 bases that match TRBD2. The germline gives CDR1 SGHAT, CDR2 FQNNGV. CDR3 length: 17 residues. J gave up 5 bases and V 2 bases, and 8 bases lay outside the gene matches. Here the CDR3 reads CASSLRTRTSGSETQYF. CDR3 coding DNA: TGTGCCAGCAGCTTAAGAACCAGGACTAGCGGGAGTGAGACCCAGTACTTC.

The V call is TRBV28, the J call TRBJ1-2; no clear D. Germline CDR1 reads MDHEN; CDR2 reads SYDVKM. The CDR3 covers 15 residues. The ends were cut back, 6 bases at V and 7 bases at J, with 21 bases in the middle. For the CDR3, the DNA is TGTGCCAGCAGCCATGTGGTTTGGCTTGCTCTTGGCTACACCTTC. This codes for CASSHVVWLALGYTF.

The chain combines TRBV29-1 with TRBJ2-5; TRBD2 is a possible D gene (5 bases). In germline, CDR1 is SQVTM, CDR2 ANQGSEA. Trimming cost V 4 bases and J 5 bases, with 14 bases left between them. CDR3 length: 13 amino acids. The CDR3 sequence is CSVVGPGGETQYF. In DNA form, the CDR3 reads TGCAGCGTTGTTGGTCCCGGCGGGGAGACCCAGTACTTC.

Comment on this clone: Other DNA sequences in the sample encode the same CDR3. The chain links TRBV7-3 to TRBJ2-3, with a possible D match to TRBD2 (6 bases). Germline V gene data show CDR1 as SGHTA and CDR2 as FQGTGA. The CDR3 is 14 residues long. V lost 0 bases and J 3 bases, leaving 7 bases between the germline ends. The CDR3 nucleotides read TGTGCCAGCAGCTTAACCGGAGGGACAGATACGCAGTATTTT. Translating it yields CASSLTGGTDTQYF.

V and J are TRBV19 and TRBJ2-2, with TRBD1 identical over 7 bases. From germline, CDR1 is LNHDA and CDR2 SQIVND (reference sequence). With V trimmed by 4 bases and J by 0 bases, 5 bases remained unmatched. The CDR3 consists of 16 residues. The CDR3 protein is CASSTTGTANTGELFF. In nucleotides, the CDR3 is TGTGCCAGTAGTACGACCGGGACAGCGAACACCGGGGAGCTGTTTTTT.

The chain has TRBV5-1 and TRBJ1-2, with D possibly being TRBD1 (5 bases). This CDR3 contains 16 residues. Trimming left V 4 bases short and J 4 bases short, with 20 bases between. Per germline, CDR1 SGHRS and CDR2 YFSETQ. The DNA of the CDR3 is TGCGCCAGCAGCGTCAACCCAACAAAAACAGGCTATGGCTACACCTTC. Translated: CASSVNPTKTGYGYTF.

CDR3 loop: CASSPRTSGTTKATQYF. CDR3 DNA: TGTGCCAGCAGCCCTCGGACTAGCGGGACGACAAAAGCGACCCAGTACTTC. The rearrangement uses TRBV9 and TRBJ2-5, with 12 bases matching TRBD2. The CDR3 has 17 amino acids. V was clipped by 4 bases and J by 7 bases; unmatched bases: 14. From germline, CDR1 is SGDLS and CDR2 YYNGEE.

This rearrangement joins TRBV18 to TRBJ1-1; 8 bases align to TRBD1. CDR1 and CDR2 (germline): KGHSH, LQKENI. The length of the CDR3 is 17 residues. J was trimmed by 4 bases and V by 6 bases; bases with no gene match: 16. CDR3 coding DNA: TGTGCCAGCTCCCTTACGAACAGGGGGAGGGGCGGCACTGAAGCTTTCTTT. Its protein is CASSLTNRGRGGTEAFF.

This clone has a count of ten or more. The chain employs TRBV27 and TRBJ1-1; TRBD1 might be the D (5 bases). V lost 8 bases and J 2 bases, leaving 12 bases between the germline ends. The CDR3 sequence is 13 residues long. Germline loops: CDR1 MNHEY, CDR2 SMNVEV (reference sequence). In nucleotides, the CDR3 is TGTGCCAGCGCCTCGACAGTTAACACTGAAGCTTTCTTT. Amino acids: CASASTVNTEAFF.

The chain joins TRBV7-9 to TRBJ1-6; maybe TRBD1 (5 bases). The V end was cut by 1 base, the J end by 5 bases, with 6 bases between. Per the germline V gene, CDR1 is SEHNR and CDR2 is FQNEAQ (reference sequence). The CDR3 runs to 14 residues. The CDR3 protein is CASSLGQNNSPLHF. DNA for the CDR3: TGTGCCAGCAGCTTAGGACAGAATAATTCACCCCTCCACTTT.

This clone was observed a few times. The V call is TRBV30, the J call TRBJ1-1, with 9 nucleotides matching TRBD1. Germline assignment: CDR1 GTSNPN and CDR2 SVGIG (reference sequence). The CDR3 contains 14 residues. With 6 bases clipped from V and 1 base from J, the junction kept 6 bases outside the gene matches. The CDR3 DNA reads as TGTGCCTGTGGGACAGGGATAGGGAACACTGAAGCTTTCTTT. Translated, it gives CACGTGIGNTEAFF.

This clone occurred a few times. The rearrangement uses TRBV10-3 and TRBJ1-2; D gene unclear. Deletions cut 3 bases from V and 8 bases from J, with 4 bases between. This CDR3 is built from 10 residues. Germline V lookup: CDR1 ENHRY, CDR2 SYGVKD. The CDR3 coding sequence is TGTGCCATCAGTGACGTAGGCTACACCTTC. Protein product: CAISDVGYTF.

The chain is built from TRBV19 and TRBJ2-2; D possibly corresponds to TRBD2 (5 bases). CDR1 and CDR2 (germline): LNHDA, SQIVND (reference sequence). The CDR3 has 14 amino acids. With 7 bases removed from V and 6 bases from J, the gap between germline ends came to 15 bases. In nucleotides, the CDR3 is TGTGCCAGTAAGATTACTAGGACCCCCGGGGAGCTGTTTTTT. Protein: CASKITRTPGELFF.

This chain links TRBV5-1 with TRBJ2-2; D may be TRBD1 (6 bases). V lost 8 bases and J lost 6, with 20 bases in between. CDR1 SGHRS and CDR2 YFSETQ come from the germline V gene. The CDR3 is 15 residues long. CDR3 protein: CASQKTTGSAGELFF. CDR3 nucleotide sequence: TGCGCCAGTCAAAAAACAACAGGGTCCGCCGGGGAGCTGTTTTTT. The variable domain in full, with the rest retrieved from reference TRBV5-1 and TRBJ2-2, is KAGVTQTPRYLIKTRGQQVTLSCSPISGHRSVSWYQQTPGQGLQFLFEYFSETQRNKGNFPGRFSGRQFSNSRSEMNVSTLELGDSALYLCASQKTTGSAGELFFGEGSRLTVL.

V is TRBV5-1 and J is TRBJ2-7, with TRBD1 identical over 9 bases. From germline, CDR1 is SGHRS and CDR2 YFSETQ. The CDR3 runs to 16 residues. Losses at the gene ends were 4 bases for V and 1 base for J; bases not matched to a gene: 9. CDR3 in DNA: TGCGCCAGCAGCGAATCCCCACAGGGGGCTTCCTACGAGCAGTACTTC. Residues: CASSESPQGASYEQYF.

The chain employs TRBV6-5 and TRBJ1-2, with TRBD1 matching over 9 bases. This CDR3 has 13 residues. Germline-derived CDR1 and CDR2 are MNHEY and SVGAGI. V was clipped by 11 bases and J by 3 bases; unmatched bases: 7. The CDR3 is CASKGTGHYGYTF. The CDR3 DNA follows: TGTGCCTCTAAAGGGACAGGGCACTATGGCTACACCTTC.